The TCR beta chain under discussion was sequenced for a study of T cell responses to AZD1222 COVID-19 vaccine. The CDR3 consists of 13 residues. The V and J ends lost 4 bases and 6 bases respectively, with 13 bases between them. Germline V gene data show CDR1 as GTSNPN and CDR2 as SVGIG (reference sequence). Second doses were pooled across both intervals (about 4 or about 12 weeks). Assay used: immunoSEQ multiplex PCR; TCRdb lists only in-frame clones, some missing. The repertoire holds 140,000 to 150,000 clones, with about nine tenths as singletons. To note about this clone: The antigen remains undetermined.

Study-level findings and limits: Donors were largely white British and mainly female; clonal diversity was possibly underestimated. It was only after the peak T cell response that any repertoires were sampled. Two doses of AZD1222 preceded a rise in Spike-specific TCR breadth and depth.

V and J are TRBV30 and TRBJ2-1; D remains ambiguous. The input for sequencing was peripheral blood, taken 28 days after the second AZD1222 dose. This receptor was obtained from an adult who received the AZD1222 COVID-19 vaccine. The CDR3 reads CAWKWNGLNEQFF. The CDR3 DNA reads TGTGCCTGGAAATGGAACGGGCTCAATGAGCAGTTCTTC.